One and the same sample provided the 17 T cell receptor beta chains below, sequenced in a study of CD8 T cells in ankylosing spondylitis. Using its own MiXCR run on the 5' RACE reads, TCRdb lists one record per CDR3 protein. The table includes 150,000 to 200,000 distinct CDR3 sequences, 9.8% detected once. Sequencing was performed on blood, either unsorted or a sorted T cell fraction (not recorded which). The receptor set was obtained from a female donor with ankylosing spondylitis or in good health (not recorded which).

This clonotype occurred many times. In nucleotides, the CDR3 is TGTGCCAGTAATACCGGGACTTACACAGATACGCAGTATTTT. Protein product: CASNTGTYTDTQYF. The rearrangement uses TRBV12-3 or TRBV12-4 and TRBJ2-3; D is perhaps TRBD2 (6 bases). CDR3 length: 14 amino acids. The V end lost 9 bases, the J end lost 2 bases, and 15 bases lay between the germline ends.

The V and J genes are TRBV4-1 and TRBJ2-1; tentative D call: TRBD2 (5 bases). V shed 4 bases and J shed 0 bases, with 19 bases lying between them. In germline, CDR1 is MGHRA, CDR2 YSYEKL. This CDR3 comprises 18 residues. The CDR3 spells CASSPLISGTDSYNEQFF. CDR3 nucleotides: TGCGCCAGCAGCCCGTTAATAAGCGGAACCGACTCCTACAATGAGCAGTTCTTC.

CDR3 sequence: CASSPTTGHRAGHF. The CDR3 nucleotides read TGTGCCAGCTCACCCACGACTGGGCATCGAGCCGGGCATTTT. The chain has TRBV18 and TRBJ1-5; D not certain. Looked up from germline, CDR1 is KGHSH and CDR2 is LQKENI. V was trimmed by 3 bases and J by 15 bases, leaving 21 bases between them. This CDR3 region has 14 residues.

Relative to its sample, this clonotype is medium-sized (0.01 to 0.1%). V usage is TRBV29-1 and J usage is TRBJ2-1, with 9 bases lining up with TRBD2. The CDR3 runs to 16 residues. Trimming cost V 7 bases and J 6 bases; bases outside gene matches: 16. Germline assignment: CDR1 SQVTM and CDR2 ANQGSEA. The DNA for the CDR3 is TGCAGCGGGGGAAGTCCAGCGGGAGGTAAGGCCAATGAGCAGTTCTTC. Translating gives CSGGSPAGGKANEQFF.

This chain links TRBV11-2 with TRBJ2-4; 9 nucleotides align to TRBD2. The V gene end was trimmed by 5 bases and the J gene end by 0 bases; junction bases not matched to a gene: 14. This CDR3 comprises 19 residues. The germline V gene encodes CDR1 SGHAT and CDR2 FQNNGV. This CDR3 is CASSVTTGTSTLAKNIQYF. DNA for the CDR3: TGTGCCAGCAGCGTTACGACCGGGACTAGCACCTTAGCCAAAAACATTCAGTACTTC.

This clonotype was counted ten times or more. The chain employs TRBV6-5 and TRBJ2-3; D is unclear. The V gene's germline CDR1 is MNHEY and CDR2 SVGAGI. V was clipped by 4 bases and J by 1 base, with 15 bases between them. The CDR3 length is 16 residues. The DNA of the CDR3 is TGTGCCAGCAGTTTCACCCCTTTAAGTGGCACAGATACGCAGTATTTT. Protein: CASSFTPLSGTDTQYF.

This clonotype was seen more than once but under ten times. This chain links TRBV25-1 with TRBJ2-3; D gene ambiguous. The CDR3 contains 16 residues. V lost 3 bases and J 0 bases, leaving 13 bases between the germline ends. CDR1 is MGHDK, CDR2 SYGVNS, per germline. CDR3 nucleotides: TGTGCCAGCAGTGACCCCTTAGTGGATAGCACAGATACGCAGTATTTT. Protein sequence: CASSDPLVDSTDTQYF.

This clonotype was seen more than once but under ten times. The gene calls are TRBV30 and TRBJ2-3; 7 bases align to TRBD2. Germline loops: CDR1 GTSNPN, CDR2 SVGIG (reference sequence). This CDR3 region has 14 residues. The junction had 6 bases not matched to a gene; V was cut back by 5 bases and J by 1 base. The CDR3 nucleotides are TGTGCCTGGGCGAGCGGGAAGGGCACAGATACGCAGTATTTT. It yields the protein CAWASGKGTDTQYF.

This clonotype was detected a few times. The chain employs TRBV9 and TRBJ2-7; no definite D call. Between the trimmed V and J ends, which lost 0 bases and 6 bases, there was a span of 13 bases. Germline V gene data show CDR1 as SGDLS and CDR2 as YYNGEE. The CDR3 covers 14 residues. This CDR3 is CASSVDFGYGEQYF. The CDR3 DNA is TGTGCCAGCAGCGTAGACTTCGGATATGGCGAGCAGTACTTC.

A few counts support this clonotype. The V gene is TRBV7-9, the J gene TRBJ1-1; a possible D gene is TRBD1 (5 bases). Trimming removed 3 bases at V and 11 bases at J, with 10 bases between. This CDR3 region has 11 residues. Germline CDR1 reads SEHNR; CDR2 reads FQNEAQ (reference sequence). DNA of the CDR3: TGTGCCAGCAGCTTCAGGGAAGGGGCTTTCTTT. Its translation: CASSFREGAFF.

The rearrangement joins TRBV20-1 to TRBJ2-5; D not resolved. The germline CDR1 and CDR2 sequences are DFQATT and SNEGSKA (reference sequence). The germline V and J ends were trimmed by 0 bases and 1 base, with 9 bases remaining between them. The CDR3 sequence is 14 residues long. The CDR3: CSARERRTQETQYF. The CDR3 DNA sequence: TGCAGTGCTAGAGAACGCAGGACCCAAGAGACCCAGTACTTC.

This clonotype has more than one count but fewer than ten. The chain recombines TRBV10-3 with TRBJ2-7; D tentatively reads TRBD1 or TRBD2 (6 bases each). The germline V gene encodes CDR1 ENHRY and CDR2 SYGVKD. Trimming removed 2 bases at V and 10 bases at J, with 15 bases between. This CDR3 comprises 13 residues. The CDR3 is CAISEGGRLPQYF. DNA of the CDR3: TGTGCCATCAGTGAGGGGGGGCGACTTCCCCAGTACTTC.

The chain recombines TRBV7-6 with TRBJ2-2, with D possibly being TRBD1 (5 bases). CDR3 length equals 17 residues. Trimming removed 7 bases from V and 3 bases from J, with 21 bases in between. Germline V gene sequence: CDR1 SGHVS, CDR2 FNYEAQ. The DNA for the CDR3 is TGTGCCAGCAACTGGGGATTGGGGCTTCGTGACACCGGGGAGCTGTTTTTT. Amino acids: CASNWGLGLRDTGELFF.

There are a few counts of this clonotype. The gene calls are TRBV29-1 and TRBJ2-1; TRBD1 or TRBD2 may be the D gene (5 bases each). Trimming stripped 4 bases from V and 4 bases from J, with 23 bases between. The CDR3 is made up of 17 amino acids. CDR1 is SQVTM and CDR2 is ANQGSEA in the germline V gene. The CDR3 DNA sequence: TGCAGCGTTGTGGGCAGTCAGGGTTCGGGACCGTACAATGAGCAGTTCTTC. Residues: CSVVGSQGSGPYNEQFF.

V gene TRBV20-1 combines with J gene TRBJ2-5; 7 bases line up with TRBD2. J gave up 3 bases and V 6 bases, and 16 bases lay outside the gene matches. The CDR3 is made up of 16 amino acids. Germline V gene data show CDR1 as DFQATT and CDR2 as SNEGSKA (reference sequence). The CDR3 loop reads CSAPQWDTSEKETQYF. Here the CDR3 DNA reads TGCAGTGCGCCTCAATGGGATACTAGCGAAAAAGAGACCCAGTACTTC.

V and J are TRBV10-1 and TRBJ2-7, with TRBD2 matching 8 bases. There are 15 residues in the CDR3. V lost 1 base, J lost 7 bases, and 9 bases stayed unmatched. Germline V gives CDR1 WNHNN, CDR2 SYGVQD (reference sequence). CDR3 nucleotides: TGCGCCAGCAGTGAGTTCCGGGAGGGCCAGGGGGAGCAGTACTTC. Translated, it gives CASSEFREGQGEQYF.

In this sample, this clonotype turned up a few times. This chain uses TRBV12-3 or TRBV12-4 with TRBJ2-2, with D hard to call. V was trimmed by 0 bases and J by 4 bases, leaving 15 bases between them. The CDR3 sequence is 17 residues long. The CDR3 loop is CASSLARRRLGTGELFF. The CDR3 DNA reads TGTGCCAGCAGTTTAGCGAGGAGAAGGCTCGGCACCGGGGAGCTGTTTTTT.